The 2 T cell receptor beta chains listed next were all sequenced from one sample in a study of blood T cell repertoires in COVID-19. Only in-frame clones appear in the TCRdb table, and some are missing; sequencing was by immunoSEQ multiplex PCR. This sample has about 200,000 clones, with around nine tenths found just once. The sequenced sample consisted of peripheral blood. These receptors were obtained from a man between 50 and 59 years old with COVID-19, enrolled during active disease.

This clone showed up just a few times. CDR3 nucleotide sequence: TGTGCCAGCAGCCCTCGGCCGAGGGGGTCCTCATTCTCCTACAATGAGCAGTTCTTC. Translated: CASSPRPRGSSFSYNEQFF. J is TRBJ2-1 and V is TRBV7-9, with a tentative D call TRBD1 (6 bases). V dropped 5 bases and J dropped 0 bases, with 23 bases sitting between them. This CDR3 region has 19 residues. The germline V gene encodes CDR1 SEHNR and CDR2 FQNEAQ (reference sequence).

The V and J genes are TRBV6-2 or TRBV6-3 and TRBJ2-7; D is possibly TRBD2 (6 bases). The CDR3 contains 14 residues. Between the trimmed V and J ends, which lost 2 bases and 0 bases, there was a span of 8 bases. Per the germline V gene, CDR1 is MNHEY and CDR2 is SVGEGT. CDR3 bases: TGTGCCAGCAGTTACGAGGGAGGCTCCTACGAGCAGTACTTC. This translates into CASSYEGGSYEQYF.